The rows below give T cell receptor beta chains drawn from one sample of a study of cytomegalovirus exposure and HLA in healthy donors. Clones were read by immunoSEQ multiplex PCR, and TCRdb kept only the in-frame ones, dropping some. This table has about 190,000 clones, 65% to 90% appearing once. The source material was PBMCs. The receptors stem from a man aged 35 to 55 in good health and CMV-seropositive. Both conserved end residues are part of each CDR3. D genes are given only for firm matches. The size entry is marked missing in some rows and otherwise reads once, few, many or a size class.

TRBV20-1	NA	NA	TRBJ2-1	CSVRRTPGQFF	TGCAGTGTGCGGAGGACTCCCGGTCAGTTCTTC
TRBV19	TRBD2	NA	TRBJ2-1	CASSIAKSGLAGYNEQFF	TGTGCCAGTAGTATAGCTAAATCCGGACTAGCGGGCTACAATGAGCAGTTCTTC
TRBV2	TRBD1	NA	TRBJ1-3	CASSGDRGLGNTIYF	TGTGCCAGCAGTGGAGACAGGGGGCTGGGAAACACCATATATTTT
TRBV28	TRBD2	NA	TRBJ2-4	CASSYPRLAGLLAKNIQYF	TGTGCCAGCAGTTATCCACGACTAGCGGGACTACTAGCCAAAAACATTCAGTACTTC
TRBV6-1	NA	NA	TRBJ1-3	CASQQGNTIYF	TGTGCCAGTCAACAGGGAAACACCATATATTTT
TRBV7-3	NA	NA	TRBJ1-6	CASSPGQNNSPLHF	TGTGCCAGCAGCCCCGGACAGAATAATTCACCCCTCCACTTT
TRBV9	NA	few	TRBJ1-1	CASSVERGRAFF	TGTGCCAGCAGCGTAGAACGAGGGAGAGCTTTCTTT
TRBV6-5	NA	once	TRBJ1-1	CASSYQGLNTEAFF	TGTGCCAGCAGTTACCAGGGCCTCAACACTGAAGCTTTCTTT
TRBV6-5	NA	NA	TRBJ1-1	CASRAVMNTEAFF	TGTGCCAGCAGAGCCGTAATGAACACTGAAGCTTTCTTT
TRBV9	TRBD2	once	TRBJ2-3	CASSARAGGITDTQYF	TGTGCCAGCAGCGCGAGGGCGGGGGGCATCACAGATACGCAGTATTTT
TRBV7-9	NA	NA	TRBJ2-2	CASSPRDTNTGELFF	TGTGCCAGCAGCCCCAGGGATACGAACACCGGGGAGCTGTTTTTT
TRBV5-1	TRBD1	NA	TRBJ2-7	CASSVDRAPYEQYF	TGCGCCAGCAGCGTGGACAGGGCCCCCTACGAGCAGTACTTC
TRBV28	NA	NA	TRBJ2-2	CASSLSGITGELFF	TGTGCCAGCAGTTTATCAGGGATCACCGGGGAGCTGTTTTTT
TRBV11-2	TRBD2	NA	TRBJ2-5	CASSYGTRQETQYF	TGTGCCAGCAGCTACGGGACTAGACAAGAGACCCAGTACTTC
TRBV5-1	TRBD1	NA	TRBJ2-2	CASSAGTGAINTGELFF	TGCGCCAGCAGCGCGGGGACAGGGGCTATAAACACCGGGGAGCTGTTTTTT
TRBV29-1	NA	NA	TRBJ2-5	CSVVLRSETQYF	TGCAGCGTTGTCCTACGGTCGGAGACCCAGTACTTC
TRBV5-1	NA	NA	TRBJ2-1	CASSWGLGQTTYNEQFF	TGCGCCAGCAGCTGGGGTTTGGGACAAACCACCTACAATGAGCAGTTCTTC
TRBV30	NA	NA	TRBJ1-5	CAWSVTTRGNQPQHF	TGTGCCTGGAGTGTAACAACGAGGGGCAATCAGCCCCAGCATTTT
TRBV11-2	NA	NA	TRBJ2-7	CASSLQIGGAEQYF	TGTGCCAGCAGCTTACAGATAGGGGGGGCCGAGCAGTACTTC
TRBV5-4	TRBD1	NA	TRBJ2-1	CASSWDRVEQFF	TGTGCCAGCAGCTGGGACAGGGTAGAGCAGTTCTTC
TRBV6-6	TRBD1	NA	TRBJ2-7	CASSRQGTEEQYF	TGTGCCAGCAGTAGACAGGGGACCGAGGAGCAGTACTTC
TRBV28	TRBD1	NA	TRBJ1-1	CASSDRGRVNTEAFF	TGTGCCAGCAGTGACAGGGGGCGGGTGAACACTGAAGCTTTCTTT
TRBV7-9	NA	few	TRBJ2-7	CASSANLDSYEQYF	TGTGCCAGCAGCGCAAACTTGGACAGCTACGAGCAGTACTTC
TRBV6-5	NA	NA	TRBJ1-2	CASSYSEGTYGYTF	TGTGCCAGCAGTTACTCGGAGGGGACCTATGGCTACACCTTC
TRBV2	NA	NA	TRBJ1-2	CASSARGYGYTF	TGTGCCAGCAGTGCCAGGGGCTATGGCTACACCTTC
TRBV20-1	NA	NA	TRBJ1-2	CSASPTGARPF	TGCAGTGCTAGCCCGACAGGCGCCCGCCCCTTC
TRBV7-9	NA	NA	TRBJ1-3	CASSSGGGQAGNTIYF	TGTGCCAGCAGCTCCGGGGGAGGGCAGGCTGGAAACACCATATATTTT
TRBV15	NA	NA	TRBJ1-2	CATSRGRGDGYTF	TGTGCCACCAGCAGAGGCAGGGGAGACGGCTACACCTTC
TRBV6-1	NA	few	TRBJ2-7	CASSETGPYEQYF	TGTGCCAGCAGTGAAACAGGGCCCTACGAGCAGTACTTC
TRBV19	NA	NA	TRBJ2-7	CASSKHDRTPYEQYF	TGTGCCAGTAGTAAGCACGATCGAACGCCCTACGAGCAGTACTTC
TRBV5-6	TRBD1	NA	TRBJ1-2	CASSLFLRDRDYGYTF	TGTGCCAGCAGCTTGTTCCTGAGGGACAGGGACTATGGCTACACCTTC
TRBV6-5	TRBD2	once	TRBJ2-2	CASTGGGTGELFF	TGTGCCAGCACTGGGGGGGGCACCGGGGAGCTGTTTTTT
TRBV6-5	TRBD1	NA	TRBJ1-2	CASRRQGPYGYTF	TGTGCCAGCAGAAGACAGGGCCCCTATGGCTACACCTTC
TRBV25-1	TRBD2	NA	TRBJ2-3	CASSWTRNTQYF	TGTGCCAGCAGCTGGACTAGGAATACGCAGTATTTT
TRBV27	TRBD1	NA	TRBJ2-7	CASRDPGQSYEQYF	TGTGCCAGCCGAGATCCGGGACAGTCCTACGAGCAGTACTTC
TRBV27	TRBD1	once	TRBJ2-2	CASSPTPQGTGELFF	TGTGCCAGCAGTCCGACGCCACAGGGGACCGGGGAGCTGTTTTTT
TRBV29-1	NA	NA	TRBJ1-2	CSVEDSNYGYTF	TGCAGCGTTGAGGACAGCAACTATGGCTACACCTTC
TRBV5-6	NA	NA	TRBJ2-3	CASSLAEGWGTDTQYF	TGTGCCAGCAGCTTGGCGGAGGGGTGGGGGACAGATACGCAGTATTTT
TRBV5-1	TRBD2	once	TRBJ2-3	CASSSYSGGRSWYF	TGCGCCAGCAGCTCCTATAGCGGGGGGCGGAGTTGGTATTTT
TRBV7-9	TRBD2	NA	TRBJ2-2	CASSHGGGQFLAGELFF	TGTGCCAGCAGCCACGGGGGGGGGCAATTCCTCGCCGGGGAGCTGTTTTTT
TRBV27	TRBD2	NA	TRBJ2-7	CASSLGGGHSYEQYF	TGTGCCAGCAGTTTAGGCGGGGGGCACTCCTACGAGCAGTACTTC
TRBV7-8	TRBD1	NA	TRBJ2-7	CASTRTGVSYEQYF	TGTGCCAGCACCCGGACAGGGGTCTCCTACGAGCAGTACTTC